This TCR beta chain emerged from a study of preoperative IRX-2 immunotherapy in early breast cancer. The treatment was: preoperative locoregional IRX-2 cytokine immunotherapy. Preoperative locoregional IRX-2 cytokine immunotherapy was tested in the phase Ib source study. Method: immunoSEQ multiplex PCR; TCRdb's copy keeps in-frame clones and lacks some. There are 20,000 to 30,000 clones in the sample; 78% occur only once, and 2% to 2.5% lies in the top ten. Germline loops: CDR1 SGHNT, CDR2 YENEEA. The CDR3 extends over 14 amino acids. After removal of 4 bases from V and 4 bases from J, the junction contained 2 bases not matched to a gene.

The rearrangement links TRBV11-3 to TRBJ2-5, with 11 bases lining up with TRBD2. The sample in question was lymph node tissue, obtained before IRX-2 immunotherapy. The sequence came from a human donor with breast cancer. The CDR3 DNA reads as TGTGCCAGCAGCTCTGGACTAGCGGGAGAGACCCAGTACTTC. This codes for CASSSGLAGETQYF.